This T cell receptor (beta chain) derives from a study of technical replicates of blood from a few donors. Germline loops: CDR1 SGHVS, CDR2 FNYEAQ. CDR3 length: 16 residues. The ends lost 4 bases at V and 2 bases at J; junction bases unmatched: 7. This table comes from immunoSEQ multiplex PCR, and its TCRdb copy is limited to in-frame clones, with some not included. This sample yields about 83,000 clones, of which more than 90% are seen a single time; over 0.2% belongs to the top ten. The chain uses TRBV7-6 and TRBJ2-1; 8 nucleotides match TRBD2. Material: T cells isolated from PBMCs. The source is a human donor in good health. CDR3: CASSWSGLDPYNEQFF. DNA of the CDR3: TGTGCCAGCAGCTGGTCGGGACTAGATCCCTACAATGAGCAGTTCTTC.